A single sample is the source of the 7 T cell receptor beta chains below, sequenced in a study of blood T cell repertoires in COVID-19. Method: immunoSEQ multiplex PCR; TCRdb's copy keeps in-frame clones and lacks some. The sample consists of about 190,000 clones, around four fifths of them appearing once. The material sequenced was peripheral blood. These receptors were collected from a woman aged 40 to 49 with acute or convalescent COVID-19.

V usage is TRBV9 and J usage is TRBJ2-1, with 8 nucleotides matching TRBD2. CDR3 length: 15 residues. V lost 0 bases and J lost 1; bases outside the gene matches: 0. The germline V gene has CDR1 SGDLS and CDR2 YYNGEE. CDR3 nucleotide sequence: TGTGCCAGCAGCGTAGGCGGGAGGTCCTACAATGAGCAGTTCTTC. Its protein product is CASSVGGRSYNEQFF.

The V call is TRBV28, the J call TRBJ2-3; D not certain. The germline V and J ends were trimmed by 6 bases and 0 bases, with 7 bases remaining between them. Germline V gives CDR1 MDHEN, CDR2 SYDVKM. The CDR3 covers 13 residues. The CDR3 spells CASRASSTDTQYF. The CDR3 DNA follows: TGTGCCAGCAGGGCCTCTAGCACAGATACGCAGTATTTT.

J is TRBJ2-1 and V is TRBV7-9; 10 bases are a match to TRBD1. Germline V gene sequence: CDR1 SEHNR, CDR2 FQNEAQ (reference sequence). V lost 9 bases and J lost 6; bases outside the gene matches: 8. The CDR3 is 14 amino acids. The CDR3 nucleotides are TGTGCCAGTCCCGGGGGGACAGGGGTCAATGAGCAGTTCTTC. As protein: CASPGGTGVNEQFF.

The chain carries TRBV3-1 (or the pseudogene TRBV3-2) and TRBJ2-2; D perhaps matches TRBD2 (5 bases). Germline V gives CDR1 LGHDT, CDR2 YNNKEL (reference sequence). The CDR3 loop spans 17 amino acids. V lost 2 bases, J lost 1 base, and 14 bases lay in between. The DNA of the CDR3 is TGTGCCAGCAGCCAAAACAACGGCCGGGGGAACACCGGGGAGCTGTTTTTT. Its protein is CASSQNNGRGNTGELFF.

The chain combines TRBV29-1 with TRBJ1-2; D remains ambiguous. The V end was cut by 7 bases, the J end by 2 bases, with 8 bases between. The CDR3 runs to 11 residues. The V gene's germline CDR1 is SQVTM and CDR2 ANQGSEA. The CDR3 reads CSGAENYGYTF. In DNA form, the CDR3 reads TGCAGCGGGGCAGAAAACTATGGCTACACCTTC.

This sequence joins TRBV10-1 and TRBJ2-7; TRBD1 agrees at 7 bases. V shed 2 bases and J 7 bases; nucleotides not matched to a gene: 8. This CDR3 is built from 14 residues. CDR1 is WNHNN, CDR2 SYGVQD, per germline (reference sequence). CDR3 sequence: CASSEADRSGEQYF. The DNA for the CDR3 is TGCGCCAGCAGTGAGGCGGACAGGTCCGGAGAGCAGTACTTC.

This clone was observed once. The V and J genes are TRBV2 and TRBJ1-6; 9 nucleotides line up with TRBD1. Germline-derived CDR1 and CDR2 are SNHLY and FYNNEI. Germline trimming cut 6 bases from V and 7 bases from J; bases unmatched to any gene: 7. This CDR3 region has 15 residues. Here the CDR3 reads CASRSGGQGNSPLHF. CDR3 DNA: TGTGCCAGCAGGTCCGGGGGACAGGGCAATTCACCCCTCCACTTT.